A single TCR beta chain is shown here with its context. This sample is drawn from a study of blood T cell repertoires in COVID-19. Study-level information: The samples span acute and convalescent COVID-19 from the United States, Italy and Spain. From T cells, B-cell-depleted T cells, or PBMCs came the material, which was cDNA or gDNA.

Trimming removed 2 bases from V and 4 bases from J; junction bases left unmatched: 2. The CDR3 is made up of 14 amino acids. CDR1 is MDHEN and CDR2 is SYDVKM in the germline V gene. As processed by the authors: Reference gene primer amplification gave nucleated cell count estimates. Assay: immunoSEQ multiplex PCR; the TCRdb copy retains only in-frame clones and omits some. For V, J and clone size, that table is used; D and trimming come from the DNA. The sample includes about 200,000 clones, approximately 87% of them seen just once. The rearrangement joins TRBV28 to TRBJ1-3, with 7 positions matching TRBD1. This TCR was recovered from a man aged 55 to 70 who had recovered from COVID-19. The specimen was peripheral blood. CDR3 nucleotides: TGTGCCAGCAGTTTACAGGGGGTCGGAAACACCATATATTTT. It yields the protein CASSLQGVGNTIYF.